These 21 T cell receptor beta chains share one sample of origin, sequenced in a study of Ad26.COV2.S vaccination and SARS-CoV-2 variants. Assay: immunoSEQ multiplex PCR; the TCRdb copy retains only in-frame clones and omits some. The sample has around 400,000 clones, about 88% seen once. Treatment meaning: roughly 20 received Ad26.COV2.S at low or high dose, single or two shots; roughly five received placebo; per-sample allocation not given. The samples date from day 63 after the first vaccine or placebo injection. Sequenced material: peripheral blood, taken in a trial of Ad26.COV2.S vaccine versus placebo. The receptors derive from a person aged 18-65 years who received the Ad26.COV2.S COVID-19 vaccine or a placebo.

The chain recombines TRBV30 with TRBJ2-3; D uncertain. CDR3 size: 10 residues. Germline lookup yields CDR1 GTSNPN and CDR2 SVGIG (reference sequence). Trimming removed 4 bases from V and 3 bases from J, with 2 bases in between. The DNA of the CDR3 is TGTGCCTGGAAAACAGATACGCAGTATTTT. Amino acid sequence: CAWKTDTQYF.

As DNA, the CDR3 is TGTGCCAGCAGCCAAGCAGGGACTAGCGGGTTCTCCTACGAGCAGTACTTC. The encoded protein is CASSQAGTSGFSYEQYF. This chain joins TRBV4-2 and TRBJ2-7; 12 bases map to TRBD2. This CDR3 has 17 residues. From germline, CDR1 is LGHNA and CDR2 YNFKEQ. The J segment lost 0 bases and the V segment lost 1 base, leaving 4 bases of the junction unmatched.

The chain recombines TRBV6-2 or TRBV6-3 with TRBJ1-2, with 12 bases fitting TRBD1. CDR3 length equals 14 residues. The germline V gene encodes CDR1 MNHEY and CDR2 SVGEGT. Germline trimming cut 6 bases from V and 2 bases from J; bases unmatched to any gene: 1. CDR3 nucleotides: TGTGCCAGCAGCGGGACAGGGGGCAACTATGGCTACACCTTC. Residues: CASSGTGGNYGYTF.

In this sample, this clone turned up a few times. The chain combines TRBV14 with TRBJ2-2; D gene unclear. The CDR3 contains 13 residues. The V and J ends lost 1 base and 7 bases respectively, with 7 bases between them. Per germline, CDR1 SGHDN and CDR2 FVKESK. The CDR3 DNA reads TGTGCCAGCAGCCAAGCTCTACACGGGGAGCTGTTTTTT. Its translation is CASSQALHGELFF.

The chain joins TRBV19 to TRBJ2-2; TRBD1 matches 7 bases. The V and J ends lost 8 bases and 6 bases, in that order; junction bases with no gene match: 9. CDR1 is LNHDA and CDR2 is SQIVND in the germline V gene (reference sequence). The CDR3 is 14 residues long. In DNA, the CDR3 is TGTGCCAGTTCCAGGGGGTATTGGGCCGGGGAGCTGTTTTTT. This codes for CASSRGYWAGELFF.

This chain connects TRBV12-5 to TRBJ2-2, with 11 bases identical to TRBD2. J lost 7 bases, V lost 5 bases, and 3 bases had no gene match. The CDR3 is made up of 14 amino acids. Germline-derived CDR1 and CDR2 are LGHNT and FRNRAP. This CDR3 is CASGPGTSGGELFF. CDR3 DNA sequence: TGTGCTAGTGGTCCTGGGACTAGCGGCGGGGAGCTGTTTTTT. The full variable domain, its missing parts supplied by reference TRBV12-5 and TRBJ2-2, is DARVTQTPRHKVTEMGQEVTMRCQPILGHNTVFWYRQTMMQGLELLAYFRNRAPLDDSGMPKDRFSAEMPDATLATLKIQPSEPRDSAVYFCASGPGTSGGELFFGEGSRLTVL.

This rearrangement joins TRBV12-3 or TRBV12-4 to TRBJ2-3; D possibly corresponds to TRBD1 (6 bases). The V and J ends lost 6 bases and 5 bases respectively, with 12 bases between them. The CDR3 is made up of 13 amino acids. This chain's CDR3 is CASSTRRGDTQYF. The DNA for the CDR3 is TGTGCCAGCAGCACCCGCAGGGGAGATACGCAGTATTTT.

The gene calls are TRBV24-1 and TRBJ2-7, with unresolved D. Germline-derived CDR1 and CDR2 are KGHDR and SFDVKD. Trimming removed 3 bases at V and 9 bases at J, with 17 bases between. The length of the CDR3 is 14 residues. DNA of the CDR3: TGTGCCACCAGTGATAATGCAGACGGTTCTGGGCAGTACTTC. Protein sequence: CATSDNADGSGQYF.

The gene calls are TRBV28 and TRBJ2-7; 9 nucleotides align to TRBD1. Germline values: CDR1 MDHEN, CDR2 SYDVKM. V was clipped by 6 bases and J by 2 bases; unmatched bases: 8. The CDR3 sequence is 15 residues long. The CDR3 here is CASRSGTGYPYEQYF. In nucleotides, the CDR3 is TGTGCCAGCAGATCCGGGACAGGGTATCCCTACGAGCAGTACTTC.

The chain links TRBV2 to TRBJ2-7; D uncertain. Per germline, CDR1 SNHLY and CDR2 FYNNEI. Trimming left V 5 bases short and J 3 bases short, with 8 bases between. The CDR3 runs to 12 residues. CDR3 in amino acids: CASSLGIYEQYF. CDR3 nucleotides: TGTGCCAGCAGTTTGGGGATCTACGAGCAGTACTTC.

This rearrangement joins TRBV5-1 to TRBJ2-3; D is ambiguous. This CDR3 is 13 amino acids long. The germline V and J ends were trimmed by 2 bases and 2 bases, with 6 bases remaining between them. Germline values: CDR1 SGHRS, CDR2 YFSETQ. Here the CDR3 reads CASSFKPTDTQYF. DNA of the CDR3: TGCGCCAGCAGCTTCAAGCCCACAGATACGCAGTATTTT.

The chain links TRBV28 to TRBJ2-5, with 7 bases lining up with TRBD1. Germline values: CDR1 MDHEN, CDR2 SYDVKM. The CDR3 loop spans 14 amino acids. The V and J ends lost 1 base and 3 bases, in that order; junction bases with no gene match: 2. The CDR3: CASSLLGGEETQYF. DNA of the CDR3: TGTGCCAGCAGTTTATTAGGGGGCGAAGAGACCCAGTACTTC.

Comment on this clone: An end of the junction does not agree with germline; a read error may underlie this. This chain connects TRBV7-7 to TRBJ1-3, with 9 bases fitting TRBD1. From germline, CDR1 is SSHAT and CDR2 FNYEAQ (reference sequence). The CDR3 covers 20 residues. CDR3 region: CASSLTGTGREQAQEDTIYF. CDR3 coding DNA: TGTGCTAGCAGCTTAACCGGGACAGGGCGAGAACAGGCACAGGAAGACACCATATATTTT.

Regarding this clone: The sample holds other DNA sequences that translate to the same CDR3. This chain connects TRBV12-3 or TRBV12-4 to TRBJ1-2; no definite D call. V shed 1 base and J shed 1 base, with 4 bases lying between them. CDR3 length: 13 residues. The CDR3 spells CASSLGVNYGYTF. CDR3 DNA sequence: TGTGCCAGCAGTTTAGGGGTTAACTATGGCTACACCTTC.

CDR3 region: CASKRDSRTDTQYF. For the CDR3, the DNA is TGTGCCAGCAAGCGGGACAGCCGCACAGATACGCAGTATTTT. The chain couples TRBV5-8 to TRBJ2-3; D may correspond to TRBD1 or TRBD2 (7 bases each). The CDR3 sequence is 14 residues long. Looked up from germline, CDR1 is SGHTS and CDR2 is YDEGEE. Trimming removed 6 bases from V and 1 base from J, with 12 bases in between.

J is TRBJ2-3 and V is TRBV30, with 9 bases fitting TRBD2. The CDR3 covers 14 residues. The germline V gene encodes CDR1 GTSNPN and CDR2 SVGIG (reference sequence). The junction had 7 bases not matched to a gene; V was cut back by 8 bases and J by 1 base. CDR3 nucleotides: TGTGCCGGCTCACTAGCGGGCGGCACAGATACGCAGTATTTT. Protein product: CAGSLAGGTDTQYF.

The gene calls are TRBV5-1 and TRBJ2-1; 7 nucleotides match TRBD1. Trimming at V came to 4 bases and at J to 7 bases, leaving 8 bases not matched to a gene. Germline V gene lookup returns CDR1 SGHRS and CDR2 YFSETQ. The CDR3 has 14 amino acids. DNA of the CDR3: TGCGCCAGCAGCCCGGACCAGACAGGGAATGAGCAGTTCTTC. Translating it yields CASSPDQTGNEQFF. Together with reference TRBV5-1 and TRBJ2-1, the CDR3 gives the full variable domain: KAGVTQTPRYLIKTRGQQVTLSCSPISGHRSVSWYQQTPGQGLQFLFEYFSETQRNKGNFPGRFSGRQFSNSRSEMNVSTLELGDSALYLCASSPDQTGNEQFFGPGTRLTVL.

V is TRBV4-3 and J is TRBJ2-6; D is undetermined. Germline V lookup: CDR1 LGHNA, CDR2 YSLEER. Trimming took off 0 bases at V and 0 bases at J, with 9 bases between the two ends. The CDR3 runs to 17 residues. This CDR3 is CASSQDTRSSGANVLTF. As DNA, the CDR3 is TGCGCCAGCAGCCAAGATACCCGGTCCTCTGGGGCCAACGTCCTGACTTTC.

The CDR3 DNA sequence: TGCGCCAGCCACCTAGGTGGCAGTCGTAGCGAGACCCAGTACTTC. As protein: CASHLGGSRSETQYF. The chain is built from TRBV5-1 and TRBJ2-5, with unresolved D. V lost 7 bases and J 5 bases, leaving 21 bases between the germline ends. The CDR3 covers 15 residues. Germline V gene lookup returns CDR1 SGHRS and CDR2 YFSETQ.

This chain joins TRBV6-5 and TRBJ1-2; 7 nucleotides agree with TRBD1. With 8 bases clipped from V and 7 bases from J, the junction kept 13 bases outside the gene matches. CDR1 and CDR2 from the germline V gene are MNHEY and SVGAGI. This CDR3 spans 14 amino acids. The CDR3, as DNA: TGTGCCAGCGGGGTACCGGGACAGTCTTCTGGCTACACCTTC. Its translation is CASGVPGQSSGYTF.

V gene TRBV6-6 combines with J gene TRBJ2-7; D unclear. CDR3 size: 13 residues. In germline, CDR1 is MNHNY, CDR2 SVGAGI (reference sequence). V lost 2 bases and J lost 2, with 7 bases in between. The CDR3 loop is CASSYDLTYEQYF. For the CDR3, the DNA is TGTGCCAGCAGTTACGACTTAACCTACGAGCAGTACTTC.